The rows below give T cell receptor beta chains drawn from one sample of a study of blood T cell repertoires in COVID-19. Assay: immunoSEQ multiplex PCR; the TCRdb copy retains only in-frame clones and omits some. The sample carries about 370,000 clones, around 89% recorded once. Sample: PBMCs or T cells enriched from blood (not recorded which). These receptors were collected from a man aged 18 to 30 who had recovered from COVID-19. CDR3s include the opening cysteine and the closing phenylalanine or tryptophan. D genes are given only for firm matches. Expanded clones get a size class; other rows say once, few or many, or leave the size out.

d_call	v_call	clone_size	j_call	cdr3_nt	cdr3_aa
TRBD2	TRBV6-5	once	TRBJ2-7	TGTGCCAGCAGTTACTCGGCTAGCGGCTCCTACGAGCAGTACTTC	CASSYSASGSYEQYF
NA	TRBV28	NA	TRBJ1-5	TGTGCCAGCAGGGCCCCCGTGCGAGGGAATCAGCCCCAGCATTTT	CASRAPVRGNQPQHF
NA	TRBV2	NA	TRBJ1-5	TGTGCCAGCAGCACCAGGAATCAGCCCCAGCATTTT	CASSTRNQPQHF
NA	TRBV5-1	NA	TRBJ2-2	TGCGCCAGCAGCCCTAATAGCGGGAACACCGGGGAGCTGTTTTTT	CASSPNSGNTGELFF
NA	TRBV9	NA	TRBJ2-1	TGTGCCAGCAGCGTAGGACTCGACTCAAACAATGAGCAGTTCTTC	CASSVGLDSNNEQFF
TRBD1	TRBV5-4	once	TRBJ1-1	TGTGCCAGCAGCGTCCCCGGGACAGGGAACACTGAAGCTTTCTTT	CASSVPGTGNTEAFF
NA	TRBV5-8	NA	TRBJ1-1	TGTGCCAGCAGCACCTACCAAGCTTTCTTT	CASSTYQAFF
NA	TRBV3-1/TRBV3-2	NA	TRBJ1-6	TGTGCCAGCAGCCAAGGACAGGCCGTTAATTCACCCCTCCACTTT	CASSQGQAVNSPLHF
NA	TRBV7-2	NA	TRBJ2-7	TGTGCCAGCAGCCCGTCGATGATCCCTACCATTGAGCAGTACTTC	CASSPSMIPTIEQYF
TRBD1	TRBV19	NA	TRBJ1-6	TGTGCCAGTAGTATTGACAGGGGGCTGTATTCACCCCTCCACTTT	CASSIDRGLYSPLHF
TRBD2	TRBV2	NA	TRBJ2-7	TGTGCCTCTTCCCAGGGACTAGGCTACGAGCAGTACTTC	CASSQGLGYEQYF
NA	TRBV27	NA	TRBJ2-5	TGTGCCAGCAAGGCGGTCAGGGGCTCCCAAGAGACCCAGTACTTC	CASKAVRGSQETQYF
NA	TRBV27	NA	TRBJ2-7	TGTGCCAGCCGGCGAGGGGGATCCTACGAGCAGTACTTC	CASRRGGSYEQYF
TRBD1	TRBV4-1	NA	TRBJ1-1	TGCGCCAGCAGCCAAGATAGGACAGGGAGTCTAATGAACACTGAAGCTTTCTTT	CASSQDRTGSLMNTEAFF
TRBD2	TRBV7-2	NA	TRBJ2-5	TGTGCCAGCAGCCCCATCCTTCTAGCGGGAGACTTC	CASSPILLAGDF
NA	TRBV5-5	once	TRBJ1-1	TGTGCCAGCAGCGCGACAGACACATTAGGAGCTTTCTTT	CASSATDTLGAFF
NA	TRBV18	NA	TRBJ2-2	TGTGCCAGCTCACTTAACAGGGACGGGGAGCTGTTTTTT	CASSLNRDGELFF
TRBD1	TRBV28	NA	TRBJ1-1	TGTGCCAGCAGTTTATGGGGGAACAGGGGGCCGGGGACTGAAGCTTTCTTT	CASSLWGNRGPGTEAFF
TRBD1	TRBV6-1	NA	TRBJ1-5	TGTGCCAGCAGTGAGGGCCTCGGGACAGAAAATCAGCCCCAGCATTTT	CASSEGLGTENQPQHF
TRBD1	TRBV3-1/TRBV3-2	NA	TRBJ1-2	TGTGCCAGCAGCCCGGACAGGGGGGAAGCTAACTATGGCTACACCTTC	CASSPDRGEANYGYTF
TRBD1	TRBV4-3	NA	TRBJ2-1	TGCGCCAGCAGCCAAGATCCCGCAGGGGGCCCCAACAATGAGCAGTTCTTC	CASSQDPAGGPNNEQFF
TRBD2	TRBV19	NA	TRBJ2-2	TGTGCCAGTAGTATAACTAGCGGGAGATCGCGGATCGGGGAGCTGTTTTTT	CASSITSGRSRIGELFF
TRBD1	TRBV5-4	NA	TRBJ2-7	TGTGCCAGCAGCTTGGCCGGGACAGGGGCCTACGAGCAGTACTTC	CASSLAGTGAYEQYF
NA	TRBV5-6	NA	TRBJ2-7	TGTGCCAGCAGCTTGGAAGGGGATCCTCCCTACGAGCAGTACTTC	CASSLEGDPPYEQYF
NA	TRBV20-1	NA	TRBJ2-5	TGCAGTTTTTTGGTGGCAGAGACCCAGTACTTC	CSFLVAETQYF
TRBD1	TRBV6-1	NA	TRBJ1-2	TGTGCCAGCAGTGAATCCAGGACAGGGACTGGCTACACCTTC	CASSESRTGTGYTF
NA	TRBV20-1	NA	TRBJ1-5	TGCAGTGCTCAGCGGTTGGTAAGGCATTTT	CSAQRLVRHF
NA	TRBV9	NA	TRBJ1-1	TGCGCCCGCAGCGCGGGGGGGGAAACAGGGAAGGGGACTGAAGCTTTCTTT	CARSAGGETGKGTEAFF
TRBD1	TRBV10-3	NA	TRBJ2-7	TGTGCCATCAGAAGAAATGGGACAGACTACGAGCAGTACTTC	CAIRRNGTDYEQYF
TRBD2	TRBV9	NA	TRBJ2-1	TGTGCCAGCAGCGGCGAAGGACTAGCGGGCTCCTACAATGAGCAGTTCTTC	CASSGEGLAGSYNEQFF
TRBD2	TRBV6-1	NA	TRBJ2-1	TGTGCCAGCAGTGCCGCTAGCGGGGGCTCCTACAATGAGCAGTTCTTC	CASSAASGGSYNEQFF
NA	TRBV4-1	NA	TRBJ2-7	TGCGCCAGCAGCCAAGATTCGCGGCAGGGTGGGTACGAGCAGTACTTC	CASSQDSRQGGYEQYF
TRBD2	TRBV28	NA	TRBJ2-3	TGTGCCAGCAGTTTGGGTCTAGCGGGTGAAAGAGATACGCAGTATTTT	CASSLGLAGERDTQYF
TRBD1	TRBV9	NA	TRBJ1-5	TGTGCCAGCAGCGTAGGGGACAGACAGCCCCAGCATTTT	CASSVGDRQPQHF
NA	TRBV30	NA	TRBJ2-2	TGTGCCTGGAGGGTCCGGGACACTCTGTCCGGGGAGCTGTTTTTT	CAWRVRDTLSGELFF
TRBD2	TRBV28	NA	TRBJ2-2	TGTGCCAGCAGCTCTAGCGGCCCGAACACCGGGGAGCTGTTTTTT	CASSSSGPNTGELFF
TRBD1	TRBV19	NA	TRBJ1-1	TGTGCCAGTACCACTAGACAGGGTAACACTGAAGCTTTCTTT	CASTTRQGNTEAFF
TRBD2	TRBV9	NA	TRBJ2-1	TGTGCCAGCAGCGCAGGACTAGCGGGAGCCAATGAGCAGTTCTTC	CASSAGLAGANEQFF
TRBD1	TRBV10-3	NA	TRBJ2-5	TGTGCCATCAGGACAGGGGGGCAAGAGACCCAGTACTTC	CAIRTGGQETQYF
NA	TRBV3-1/TRBV3-2	NA	TRBJ1-2	TGTGCCAGCAGCCAAGGGACACTCGCTGGGGGCTACACCTTC	CASSQGTLAGGYTF
NA	TRBV23-1	NA	TRBJ2-2	TGCGCTACCGGTAAGCTCACCGGGGAGCTGTTTTTT	CATGKLTGELFF
TRBD1	TRBV7-3	NA	TRBJ2-1	TGTGCCAGCAGACTGGACAGGGGTGCTGCTGAGCAGTTCTTC	CASRLDRGAAEQFF
NA	TRBV9	once	TRBJ1-1	TGTGCCAGCAGCGTCGACCCAGCTGGAGCTGAAGCTTTCTTT	CASSVDPAGAEAFF
NA	TRBV15	NA	TRBJ2-7	TGTGCCACCAGCAGAGATGACAGATCCTACGAGCAGTACTTC	CATSRDDRSYEQYF
TRBD1	TRBV19	NA	TRBJ1-4	TGTGCCAGTAGTCCTGTAGGGACAGCCCCTAATGAAAAACTGTTTTTT	CASSPVGTAPNEKLFF